These 24 T cell receptor beta chains share one sample of origin, sequenced in a study of blood T cell repertoires in COVID-19. Data came from immunoSEQ multiplex PCR; TCRdb stores just in-frame clones and leaves some out. This table holds hundreds of thousands of clones, approximately 90% found once. The sequenced material came from PBMCs or T cells enriched from blood (not recorded which). The source is a man aged 45 to 65 who had been exposed to COVID-19.

The V call is TRBV28, the J call TRBJ2-3, with 9 bases fitting TRBD1. Trimming removed 2 bases from V and 8 bases from J; junction bases left unmatched: 5. This CDR3 region has 14 residues. Germline CDR1 reads MDHEN; CDR2 reads SYDVKM. The CDR3 loop reads CASSLNRGRGTQYF. CDR3 DNA: TGTGCCAGCAGTTTAAACAGGGGGCGAGGTACGCAGTATTTT.

This clone was seen only a few times. The V call is TRBV7-2, the J call TRBJ2-7, with TRBD1 matching over 8 bases. V gave up 4 bases and J gave up 2 bases; unmatched junction bases: 4. Per the germline V gene, CDR1 is SGHTA and CDR2 is FQGNSA. The CDR3 extends over 14 amino acids. Here the CDR3 reads CASSSTGGTYEQYF. CDR3 sequence (DNA): TGTGCCAGCAGCTCAACAGGGGGAACCTACGAGCAGTACTTC.

This chain connects TRBV5-4 to TRBJ2-7; tentative D call: TRBD1 (5 bases). The CDR3 consists of 15 residues. The germline V and J ends were trimmed by 0 bases and 5 bases, with 15 bases remaining between them. CDR1 is SGHNT and CDR2 is YYREEE in the germline V gene (reference sequence). The CDR3: CASSLVGALLHEQYV. The CDR3 bases are TGTGCCAGCAGCTTGGTTGGGGCTTTACTCCACGAGCAGTACGTC.

The chain uses TRBV7-9 and TRBJ1-2, with 10 bases identical to TRBD1. V dropped 7 bases and J dropped 5; count of bases not matched to a gene: 13. CDR3 length equals 16 residues. Germline values: CDR1 SEHNR, CDR2 FQNEAQ (reference sequence). In DNA form, the CDR3 reads TGTGCCAGCACTAATCGCGGAGGACAGGGGGTGTATGGCTACACCTTC. This translates into CASTNRGGQGVYGYTF.

Here the CDR3 DNA reads TGTGCCAGCAGCTTAGGGGCAGGGGGCTACAATGAGCAGTTCTTC. This translates into CASSLGAGGYNEQFF. The chain links TRBV7-3 to TRBJ2-1; 7 bases align to TRBD1. This CDR3 has 15 residues. The germline CDR1 and CDR2 sequences are SGHTA and FQGTGA. The junction had 4 bases not matched to a gene; V was cut back by 2 bases and J by 3 bases.

V is TRBV12-3 or TRBV12-4 and J is TRBJ2-5; D is perhaps TRBD2 (5 bases). Between the trimmed V and J ends, which lost 2 bases and 4 bases, there was a span of 5 bases. This CDR3 has 12 amino acids. As DNA, the CDR3 is TGTGCCAGCAGTTTACTAGCAGAGACCCAGTACTTC. Translation: CASSLLAETQYF.

V is TRBV6-1 and J is TRBJ1-5; no definite D call. Germline V CDR1 and CDR2: MNHNS, SASEGT. Trimming cost V 1 base and J 2 bases, with 9 bases left between them. The CDR3 is made up of 15 amino acids. The CDR3, as DNA: TGTGCCAGCAGTGAAGTCGGGTGGGGCAATCAGCCCCAGCATTTT. This codes for CASSEVGWGNQPQHF.

The chain links TRBV27 to TRBJ1-5; D gene ambiguous. The V gene's germline CDR1 is MNHEY and CDR2 SMNVEV (reference sequence). Trimming pared 8 bases from V and 0 bases from J, leaving 17 bases between. The CDR3 spans 16 residues. The CDR3 nucleotides are TGTGCCAGCGCATCAGTTCAGAAGTTTAGCAATCAGCCCCAGCATTTT. Protein sequence: CASASVQKFSNQPQHF.

J is TRBJ1-6 and V is TRBV7-2; a possible D gene is TRBD1 (5 bases). V gave up 4 bases and J gave up 13 bases, with 14 bases separating them. The CDR3 covers 13 residues. Germline CDR1 and CDR2: SGHTA and FQGNSA. In DNA, the CDR3 is TGTGCCAGCAGCTCAGGGCAGGTTTATCCCCTCCACTTT. Its protein is CASSSGQVYPLHF.

The chain couples TRBV28 to TRBJ1-2, with D possibly being TRBD1 (5 bases). Trimming took 5 bases from V and 0 from J, leaving 10 bases between them. Germline V gene data show CDR1 as MDHEN and CDR2 as SYDVKM. The CDR3 has 14 residues. The CDR3 is CASSRGKTNYGYTF. The CDR3, as DNA: TGTGCCAGCAGTCGGGGGAAAACTAACTATGGCTACACCTTC.

The chain employs TRBV5-6 and TRBJ1-5, with no clear D. V lost 0 bases, J lost 4 bases, and 8 bases lay in between. The germline gives CDR1 SGHDT, CDR2 YYEEEE. This CDR3 has 14 residues. The CDR3 protein is CASSLGPNNQPQHF. In DNA, the CDR3 is TGTGCCAGCAGCTTGGGGCCGAATAATCAGCCCCAGCATTTT.

The V gene is TRBV12-3 or TRBV12-4, the J gene TRBJ2-5; the D is unclear. Trimming took off 2 bases at V and 1 base at J, with 5 bases between the two ends. The CDR3 is made up of 13 amino acids. The CDR3 DNA reads TGTGCCAGCAGTTTATCCGGCCAAGAGACCCAGTACTTC. Amino acid sequence: CASSLSGQETQYF.

The chain has TRBV5-5 and TRBJ2-3, with TRBD1 matching over 7 bases. This CDR3 has 14 amino acids. Germline V gives CDR1 SGHKS, CDR2 YYEKEE (reference sequence). The V gene end was trimmed by 4 bases and the J gene end by 2 bases; junction bases not matched to a gene: 4. The CDR3 region is CASSRDSLTDTQYF. CDR3 bases: TGTGCCAGCAGCCGGGACAGCCTCACAGATACGCAGTATTTT.

On this clone: The junction departs from the called germline gene at one end, perhaps through a read error. The chain has TRBV27 and TRBJ1-1; possible D gene TRBD1, 5 bases. Per the germline V gene, CDR1 is MNHEY and CDR2 is SMNVEV (reference sequence). CDR3 length equals 13 residues. For the CDR3, the DNA is TGTGCCAGCACTATAATCCCAGGGCTCCCCCCCCTCTTT. Translation: CASTIIPGLPPLF.

V usage is TRBV28 and J usage is TRBJ1-6, with D possibly TRBD1 on 6 matching bases. In germline, CDR1 is MDHEN, CDR2 SYDVKM. V dropped 8 bases and J dropped 7 bases, with 12 bases sitting between them. The CDR3 consists of 13 residues. The CDR3 sequence is CASATGNNSPLHF. The CDR3 DNA is TGTGCCAGCGCTACAGGGAACAATTCACCCCTCCACTTT.

The chain is built from TRBV12-3 or TRBV12-4 and TRBJ1-2, with TRBD1 as a possible D gene (5 bases). Trimming took 2 bases from V and 3 from J, leaving 7 bases between them. This CDR3 region has 13 residues. The CDR3 nucleotides are TGTGCCAGCAGTTTAACAGGCTACTATGGCTACACCTTC. Amino acid sequence: CASSLTGYYGYTF.

J is TRBJ2-7 and V is TRBV12-2; TRBD2 reflects the table's D call only, with no check against the DNA. TRBV12-2 is reported as a pseudogene. The CDR3 is made up of 14 amino acids. CDR3 sequence reads: CASRLAEGGYEQYV. CDR3 nucleotide sequence: TGTGCAAGTCGCTTAGCGGAAGGAGGCTACGAGCAGTACGTC.

V usage is TRBV12-3 or TRBV12-4 and J usage is TRBJ1-2; D remains ambiguous. CDR3 length: 13 residues. V was cut by 2 bases and J by 2 bases, with 6 bases left in between. The CDR3 coding sequence is TGTGCCAGCAGTTTAAGGGAGAACTATGGCTACACCTTC. As protein: CASSLRENYGYTF.

The rearrangement joins TRBV14 to TRBJ2-5, with D possibly TRBD1 on 5 matching bases. Trimming pared 1 base from V and 0 bases from J, leaving 9 bases between. Germline V CDR1 and CDR2: SGHDN, FVKESK. The CDR3 extends over 15 amino acids. The CDR3 here is CASSQGGAYQETQYF. The CDR3 DNA is TGTGCCAGCAGCCAAGGGGGCGCTTACCAAGAGACCCAGTACTTC.

This clone turned up a few times. The chain combines TRBV7-6 with TRBJ1-2; D remains unclear. Germline values: CDR1 SGHVS, CDR2 FNYEAQ. Trimming pared 7 bases from V and 3 bases from J, leaving 15 bases between. CDR3 length: 14 residues. CDR3 bases: TGTGCCAGCATCCCACACGGGAGGTACTATGGCTACACCTTC. It specifies CASIPHGRYYGYTF.

This clone was seen just once. The J gene is TRBJ1-2, the V gene TRBV25-1, with 9 bases that match TRBD1. The CDR3 sequence is 15 residues long. Per the germline V gene, CDR1 is MGHDK and CDR2 is SYGVNS. The junction had 7 bases not matched to a gene; V was cut back by 3 bases and J by 5 bases. For the CDR3, the DNA is TGTGCCAGCAGTGATCCCACAGGGGGCCCGTATGGCTACACCTTC. Protein: CASSDPTGGPYGYTF.

This clone showed up just a few times. The rearrangement links TRBV29-1 to TRBJ1-2, with D maybe TRBD1 (6 bases). Trimming removed 4 bases at V and 8 bases at J, with 11 bases between. The CDR3 covers 11 residues. From germline, CDR1 is SQVTM and CDR2 ANQGSEA. CDR3 DNA sequence: TGCAGCGTTGTCGGGACAAACGGCTACACCTTC. The encoded protein is CSVVGTNGYTF.

This clone was seen once. The chain joins TRBV12-3 or TRBV12-4 to TRBJ1-1, with 9 bases fitting TRBD1. The CDR3 covers 13 residues. The V gene end was trimmed by 6 bases and the J gene end by 5 bases; junction bases not matched to a gene: 4. CDR3 amino acids: CASRRDRDTEAFF. Here the CDR3 DNA reads TGTGCCAGCAGGCGGGACAGGGATACTGAAGCTTTCTTT.

The chain employs TRBV4-2 and TRBJ1-4; a possible D gene is TRBD1 (5 bases). Deletions cut 2 bases from V and 3 bases from J, with 7 bases between. Germline V CDR1 and CDR2: LGHNA, YNFKEQ. The length of the CDR3 is 14 residues. CDR3 residues: CASSQSTANEKLFF. The CDR3 coding sequence is TGTGCCAGCAGCCAATCGACAGCTAATGAAAAACTGTTTTTT.